This T cell receptor (beta chain) was captured by sequencing in a study of blood T cells in healthy people across ages. Overall study results and limits: Reliance upon unsorted PBMCs precluded definitive naive versus antigen-experienced comparison. Aged donors had fewer naive CD4+ cells and lower diversity than long-lived donors. Samples with more naive T cells showed higher observed beta diversity.

The germline V gene encodes CDR1 SNHLY and CDR2 FYNNEI. This CDR3 region has 13 residues. PCR was performed a second time for about 7 to 11 cycles using a sample-barcoded 5' primer and a J-beta primer mix. TCRdb recomputed calls from the 5' RACE reads with MiXCR, one row per CDR3 protein. The sample has about 670,000 distinct CDR3 sequences; more than 45% are singletons. Drawn from each donor were roughly 9.4 milliliters of peripheral blood. This clonotype occurred many times. Antigen unknown. Its ends do not fully match the called genes, so a read error is possible. This receptor was obtained from a woman of 80 years or more in good health. The sample comprised blood. The chain couples TRBV2 to TRBJ2-3, with D perhaps matching TRBD1 (5 bases). The CDR3 DNA reads TGTGCCAGCGGTGAAGCGATAGGGGCTACGCAGTATTTT. Its translation is CASGEAIGATQYF. The full variable domain, rest sourced from reference TRBV2 and TRBJ2-3, is EPEVTQTPSHQVTQMGQEVILRCVPISNHLYFYWYRQILGQKVEFLVSFYNNEISEKSEIFDDQFSVERPDGSNFTLKIRSTKLEDSAMYFCASGEAIGATQYFGPGTRLTVL.